One sample yielded the 18 T cell receptor beta chains listed below, sequenced in a study of molecular identifiers for immune sequencing clone quantification. MiXCR was run by TCRdb on the PCR reads, yielding one entry per CDR3 protein. This sample has over 550,000 distinct CDR3 sequences, with roughly 25% found just once. Sequenced material: naive CD8+ T cells from blood, with Jurkat cell RNA spiked in. Subset specified: FACS-sorted CD8+CD4-CCR7+CD45RA+ naive T cells. The receptors derive from a human donor in good health. Some libraries in this study had Jurkat cell RNA spiked in.

Many counts were recorded for this clonotype. V is TRBV6-2 or TRBV6-3 and J is TRBJ1-5, with D maybe TRBD1 (5 bases). The germline CDR1 and CDR2 sequences are MNHEY and SVGEGT. This CDR3 has 15 residues. V lost 0 bases and J lost 5, with 11 bases in between. CDR3 sequence reads: CASSYSRRGDQPQHF. As DNA, the CDR3 is TGTGCCAGCAGTTACTCACGGAGGGGTGATCAGCCCCAGCATTTT.

Worth noting for this clonotype: Because it lacks the conserved phenylalanine or tryptophan at the end, this CDR3 is likely a read error. The DNA is left out, because the CDR3 cannot be placed on it with certainty; the CDR3 is given as TCRdb lists it. CDR3 amino acids: CAISGTGCSQPQQV. The chain has TRBV10-3 and TRBJ1-5; TRBD1, the D gene given by the table, was not confirmed from the DNA. The CDR3 is 14 residues long, counting both termini. Germline V gives CDR1 ENHRY, CDR2 SYGVKD.

In the case of this clonotype: This may come from a read error, since a much larger clone is one base off. This chain's CDR3 is CASGLDGQGSTEAFF. For the CDR3, the DNA is TGCGCCAGCGGCTTGGACGGACAGGGGTCCACTGAAGCTTTCTTT. This chain uses TRBV5-1 with TRBJ1-1; 9 nucleotides align to TRBD1. Germline V CDR1 and CDR2: SGHRS, YFSETQ. The CDR3 is 15 residues long.

For this clonotype: Its ends do not fully match the called genes, so a read error is possible. The chain links TRBV5-3 to TRBJ2-4, with D unclear. TRBV5-3 is noted as an ORF with a role that remains uncertain. This CDR3 region has 13 residues. CDR3 nucleotides: TGTGCCAGCAGCTTGTCCGGAGACTACATTCAGTACTTC. It specifies CASSLSGDYIQYF.

This clonotype was seen at least ten times. The chain combines TRBV10-3 with TRBJ1-1; D call uncertain. Per the germline V gene, CDR1 is ENHRY and CDR2 is SYGVKD. Trimming removed 0 bases at V and 3 bases at J, with 5 bases between. This CDR3 is built from 13 residues. The CDR3 reads CAISESWDTEAFF. In DNA form, the CDR3 reads TGTGCCATCAGTGAGTCGTGGGACACTGAAGCTTTCTTT.

This clonotype was counted many times. The J gene is TRBJ2-3, the V gene TRBV4-1; TRBD2 matches at 11 bases. Trimming cost V 6 bases and J 2 bases; bases outside gene matches: 10. Looked up from germline, CDR1 is MGHRA and CDR2 is YSYEKL. This CDR3 comprises 17 residues. This chain's CDR3 is CASRGSSGGTYTDTQYF. The DNA of the CDR3 is TGCGCCAGCAGGGGGTCTAGCGGGGGGACCTACACAGATACGCAGTATTTT.

The sample holds many counts of this clonotype. The chain uses TRBV2 and TRBJ2-3; TRBD2 matches at 10 bases. The CDR3 consists of 15 residues. In germline, CDR1 is SNHLY, CDR2 FYNNEI. V lost 4 bases and J lost 1; bases outside the gene matches: 2. The CDR3 DNA follows: TGTGCCAGCAGTGGTAGCGGGGGGCGCACAGATACGCAGTATTTT. Protein product: CASSGSGGRTDTQYF.

This CDR3 is CASSPLIQSSGNTIYF. CDR3 DNA sequence: TGTGCCAGCAGTCCCCTAATCCAGAGCTCTGGAAACACCATATATTTT. The chain joins TRBV6-6 to TRBJ1-3; D unclear. Trimming took 5 bases from V and 0 from J, leaving 14 bases between them. Germline assignment: CDR1 MNHNY and CDR2 SVGAGI (reference sequence). The CDR3 contains 16 residues.

This CDR3 reads CSAQNSGRAYEQYF. The CDR3 DNA follows: TGCAGTGCTCAAAATAGCGGGAGGGCCTACGAGCAGTACTTC. The V call is TRBV20-1, the J call TRBJ2-7; 11 nucleotides line up with TRBD2. CDR1 DFQATT and CDR2 SNEGSKA come from the germline V gene (reference sequence). V lost 5 bases, J lost 2 bases, and 5 bases stayed unmatched. The CDR3 contains 14 residues.

This clonotype has a handful of counts. This sequence joins TRBV14 and TRBJ2-3; possibly TRBD2 for D (5 bases). The CDR3 contains 17 residues. CDR1 SGHDN and CDR2 FVKESK come from the germline V gene. Trimming took off 1 base at V and 2 bases at J, with 16 bases between the two ends. CDR3 in DNA: TGTGCCAGCAGCCAAGGCTCCTACCGGGGTTACACAGATACGCAGTATTTT. Amino acid sequence: CASSQGSYRGYTDTQYF.

The table lists this clonotype with many counts. An end of the junction does not agree with germline; a read error may underlie this. The chain links TRBV7-9 to TRBJ2-7, with D perhaps assigned TRBD1 or TRBD2 (5 bases each). Germline V gene lookup returns CDR1 SEHNR and CDR2 FQNEAQ (reference sequence). CDR3 length: 14 amino acids. CDR3 nucleotides: TGCGCCAGCAGCCTGACGGGGCAGGGCTACGAGCAGTACTTC. Its translation is CASSLTGQGYEQYF.

Ten or more counts support this clonotype. The chain couples TRBV4-1 to TRBJ2-3, with D perhaps TRBD2 (6 bases). This CDR3 has 16 amino acids. Trimming stripped 4 bases from V and 2 bases from J, with 16 bases between. Germline loops: CDR1 MGHRA, CDR2 YSYEKL. The CDR3 bases are TGCGCCAGCAGCCCCGGACTACTCGGCTCCACAGATACGCAGTATTTT. Its protein product is CASSPGLLGSTDTQYF.

Regarding this clonotype: A much bigger clone sits one base away, suggesting this may be a read error. Likely a read error: the CDR3 ends without its conserved phenylalanine or tryptophan. This chain links TRBV6-2 or TRBV6-3 with TRBJ2-7; no clear D gene. Trimming shortened V by 2 bases and J by 0 bases, and 8 bases separated the two germline ends. Germline V gene lookup returns CDR1 MNHEY and CDR2 SVGEGT. The CDR3 runs to 14 residues. CDR3 loop: CASSYGRNSYEQYS. CDR3 DNA: TGTGCCAGCAGTTACGGACGAAACTCCTACGAGCAGTACTCC.

CDR3 in DNA: TGTGCCTGGAGTGTAAACAGAAACGGGCAGTACTTC. Protein product: CAWSVNRNGQYF. The V gene is TRBV30, the J gene TRBJ2-7; no firm D call. The CDR3 is made up of 12 amino acids. V was pared by 0 bases and J by 9 bases, with 12 bases between. CDR1 is GTSNPN, CDR2 SVGIG, per germline (reference sequence).

There are many counts of this clonotype. The genes are TRBV15 and TRBJ1-6; TRBD1 matches 9 bases. CDR1 and CDR2 (germline): LNHNV, YYDKDF (reference sequence). The CDR3 is made up of 17 amino acids. Trimming removed 0 bases from V and 7 bases from J; junction bases left unmatched: 7. In DNA form, the CDR3 reads TGTGCCACCAGCAGAGATCGAACAGGGGGCAGAAATTCACCCCTCCACTTT. It translates to CATSRDRTGGRNSPLHF.

The rearrangement uses TRBV5-1 and TRBJ1-6; possible D gene TRBD1, 6 bases. The length of the CDR3 is 17 residues. CDR1 and CDR2 from the germline V gene are SGHRS and YFSETQ. The V and J ends lost 3 bases and 0 bases respectively, with 13 bases between them. The CDR3 loop reads CASSYDRTSSYNSPLHF. CDR3 DNA: TGCGCCAGCAGCTACGACAGGACAAGCTCCTATAATTCACCCCTCCACTTT.

The genes are TRBV27 and TRBJ1-6; no clear D. The germline V gene encodes CDR1 MNHEY and CDR2 SMNVEV (reference sequence). The CDR3 is 15 amino acids. Trimming removed 7 bases from V and 7 bases from J, with 17 bases in between. CDR3 bases: TGTGCCAGCAACTGGTATGAGGGAGTGAATTCACCCCTCCACTTT. Encoded protein: CASNWYEGVNSPLHF.

The V gene is TRBV15, the J gene TRBJ2-3, with unresolved D. This CDR3 contains 14 residues. Trimming stripped 0 bases from V and 2 bases from J, with 6 bases between. CDR1 and CDR2 (germline): LNHNV, YYDKDF (reference sequence). The CDR3 loop reads CATSRDGNTDTQYF. The CDR3 nucleotides are TGTGCCACCAGCAGAGACGGAAACACAGATACGCAGTATTTT.